The next 10 T cell receptor beta chains were all read from a single sample in a study of long-term antiretroviral therapy in people with HIV. The assay used was immunoSEQ (version v3.0), run at survey level. Sequencing used immunoSEQ multiplex PCR; TCRdb keeps in-frame clones, though not all of them. The sample carries around 29,000 clones, 95% recorded once. The sequencing here drew on unsorted PBMCs, taken 5.3 years after starting antiretroviral therapy. Receptor source: a man in his thirties or forties with HIV.

The V and J genes are TRBV5-1 and TRBJ1-4; 7 bases match TRBD1. Unmatched junction bases numbered 12, after V lost 8 bases and J lost 8 bases. The CDR3 is 14 amino acids. Per germline, CDR1 SGHRS and CDR2 YFSETQ. The CDR3 sequence: CARVVQGLREKLFF. The CDR3 nucleotides are TGCGCCAGAGTCGTACAGGGGTTGCGAGAAAAACTGTTTTTT.

This clone was recorded only once. The rearrangement links TRBV13 to TRBJ2-1; 9 positions agree with TRBD2. This CDR3 is 16 amino acids long. Trimming cost V 2 bases and J 3 bases; bases outside gene matches: 5. Looked up from germline, CDR1 is PRHDT and CDR2 is FYEKMQ (reference sequence). The DNA of the CDR3 is TGTGCCAGCAGCTTACTCGGCGGGGGGGTCTACAATGAGCAGTTCTTC. Amino acid sequence: CASSLLGGGVYNEQFF.

The chain employs TRBV29-1 and TRBJ2-3; D uncertain. From germline, CDR1 is SQVTM and CDR2 ANQGSEA. There are 12 residues in the CDR3. Trimming cost V 6 bases and J 6 bases, with 13 bases left between them. The CDR3 reads CSVSPPRDTQYF. As DNA, the CDR3 is TGCAGCGTCTCTCCCCCGAGGGATACGCAGTATTTT.

This clone was picked up one time. V gene TRBV2 combines with J gene TRBJ1-4; 8 bases are a match to TRBD1. CDR1 and CDR2 from the germline V gene are SNHLY and FYNNEI. CDR3 length equals 14 residues. Unmatched junction bases numbered 4, after V lost 6 bases and J lost 4 bases. This CDR3 reads CASSKTGVNEKLFF. CDR3 DNA sequence: TGTGCCAGCAGCAAGACAGGGGTTAATGAAAAACTGTTTTTT.

This clone was detected once. The chain uses TRBV5-1 and TRBJ1-4; weak D call: TRBD1 (6 bases). The ends were cut back, 2 bases at V and 3 bases at J, with 8 bases in the middle. Germline V CDR1 and CDR2: SGHRS, YFSETQ. The CDR3 runs to 14 residues. This CDR3 reads CASSLQGSNEKLFF. The CDR3 bases are TGCGCCAGCAGCTTACAGGGTTCTAATGAAAAACTGTTTTTT.

The genes are TRBV5-4 and TRBJ2-2; D is possibly TRBD2 (5 bases). The ends were cut back, 4 bases at V and 3 bases at J, with 16 bases in the middle. CDR1 and CDR2 from the germline V gene are SGHNT and YYREEE (reference sequence). The CDR3 sequence is 16 residues long. CDR3 nucleotide sequence: TGTGCCAGCAGCCCCTTTGAGGGTGCGGACACCGGGGAGCTGTTTTTT. Encoded protein: CASSPFEGADTGELFF.

The chain couples TRBV19 to TRBJ2-5, with D perhaps matching TRBD2 (5 bases). Germline CDR1 is LNHDA and CDR2 is SQIVND (reference sequence). CDR3 length: 15 residues. V was trimmed by 3 bases and J by 0 bases, leaving 11 bases between them. This chain's CDR3 is CASSIRRRYQETQYF. The CDR3, as DNA: TGTGCCAGTAGTATCAGGAGGCGGTACCAAGAGACCCAGTACTTC.

The V call is TRBV11-2, the J call TRBJ2-1; 8 positions match TRBD2. In germline, CDR1 is SGHAT, CDR2 FQNNGV. After removal of 2 bases from V and 11 bases from J, the junction contained 11 bases not matched to a gene. The CDR3 is made up of 15 amino acids. In DNA, the CDR3 is TGTGCCAGCAGCTTATTGTTGGAAGCGGGAGATAAGCAGTTCTTC. It yields the protein CASSLLLEAGDKQFF.

This sequence joins TRBV6-5 and TRBJ1-1; 9 bases are a match to TRBD1. This CDR3 is built from 16 residues. Germline V gene sequence: CDR1 MNHEY, CDR2 SVGAGI. J was trimmed by 4 bases and V by 0 bases; bases with no gene match: 6. As DNA, the CDR3 is TGTGCCAGCAGTTACTCTTATACGGGACAGGGCACTGAAGCTTTCTTT. It translates to CASSYSYTGQGTEAFF.

The chain combines TRBV5-4 with TRBJ1-6; TRBD1 might be the D (6 bases). The V gene's germline CDR1 is SGHNT and CDR2 YYREEE (reference sequence). The CDR3 totals 17 residues. Trimming shortened V by 0 bases and J by 0 bases, and 10 bases separated the two germline ends. The CDR3 DNA sequence: TGTGCCAGCAGCTTGGCGGGGGCTAGCTCCTATAATTCACCCCTCCACTTT. It translates to CASSLAGASSYNSPLHF.